These T cell receptor beta chains were read from a single sample in a study of identical twins. Via MiXCR, TCRdb re-called the 5' RACE reads, giving one row per CDR3 protein. The sample holds 350,000 or so distinct CDR3 sequences, around 12% seen once. A further study also used this sample, focusing on yellow fever vaccine responses in identical twins.

Source material: CD8+ T cells sorted from blood. The receptors stem from a woman younger than 30 in good health. Both conserved end residues are part of each CDR3. D genes are given only for firm matches. Size is omitted from some rows. Given values are once, few, many or a class for expanded clones.

TRBV5-1	many	TRBJ2-7	13	.	CASSSDAAYEQYF	TGCGCCAGCAGCTCAGACGCGGCCTACGAGCAGTACTTC
TRBV5-1	few	TRBJ2-7	13	.	CASSLMGDGAQYF	TGCGCCAGCAGCTTGATGGGGGACGGGGCGCAGTACTTC
TRBV27	.	TRBJ2-3	16	.	CASSLARAGGTDTQYF	TGTGCCAGCAGTTTAGCGAGGGCAGGAGGCACAGATACGCAGTATTTT
TRBV2	.	TRBJ2-3	14	.	CASTTDRSTDTQYF	TGTGCCAGCACCACCGACAGGTCCACAGATACGCAGTATTTT
TRBV12-3/TRBV12-4	few	TRBJ2-1	14	.	CASRPLSSYNEQFF	TGTGCCAGCAGGCCTCTGAGCTCCTACAATGAGCAGTTCTTC
TRBV25-1	.	TRBJ2-1	13	.	CASDGGLGNEQFF	TGTGCCAGCGACGGGGGTTTAGGGAATGAGCAGTTCTTC
TRBV19	few	TRBJ2-1	16	TRBD2	CASSLGLAGYYNEQFF	TGTGCCAGTAGTCTCGGACTAGCGGGGTATTACAATGAGCAGTTCTTC
TRBV19	.	TRBJ1-1	13	TRBD1	CAASRYRGFEAFF	TGTGCCGCGAGCCGTTACAGGGGGTTTGAAGCTTTCTTT
TRBV28	few	TRBJ2-7	15	.	CASSIISGKSYEQYF	TGTGCCAGCAGCATCATTAGCGGAAAATCCTACGAGCAGTACTTC
TRBV5-1	few	TRBJ2-1	18	TRBD1	CASSPDWGQGSSYNEQFF	TGCGCCAGCAGCCCGGACTGGGGACAGGGTAGCTCCTACAATGAGCAGTTCTTC
TRBV12-3/TRBV12-4	.	TRBJ2-2	24	TRBD2	CASSLVTGRTSGTVGGPNTGELFF	TGTGCCAGCAGTTTGGTTACCGGACGGACTAGCGGGACGGTTGGCGGACCGAACACCGGGGAGCTGTTTTTT
TRBV2	few	TRBJ2-1	17	TRBD2	CASIMGRGSGSWNEQFF	TGTGCCAGCATAATGGGACGTGGTAGCGGGAGTTGGAATGAGCAGTTCTTC
TRBV14	.	TRBJ2-1	18	.	CASSQASSVTVAYNEQFF	TGTGCCAGCAGCCAAGCTTCATCGGTGACAGTGGCCTACAATGAGCAGTTCTTC
TRBV27	.	TRBJ2-1	12	.	CASSLSKTEQFF	TGTGCCAGCAGTTTATCCAAGACTGAGCAGTTCTTC
TRBV7-9	.	TRBJ2-1	16	TRBD1	CASSSRDRGTYNEQFF	TGTGCCAGCAGCTCCCGGGACAGGGGGACCTACAATGAGCAGTTCTTC
TRBV7-9	many	TRBJ1-1	15	TRBD1	CASSPWTGKDTEAFF	TGTGCCAGCAGCCCATGGACAGGGAAGGACACTGAAGCTTTCTTT
TRBV6-4	.	TRBJ2-1	14	.	CASSDRGGVDEQLF	TGTGCCAGCAGCGACAGGGGAGGGGTGGATGAGCAGCTCTTC
TRBV29-1	.	TRBJ1-1	13	.	CSGNQGFYTEAFF	TGCAGCGGCAATCAGGGCTTTTACACTGAAGCTTTCTTT
TRBV13	.	TRBJ2-7	14	TRBD1	CASSVDRVRYEQYF	TGTGCCAGCAGCGTGGACAGGGTAAGGTACGAGCAGTACTTC
TRBV12-3/TRBV12-4	.	TRBJ2-7	18	.	CASSLSGLGGGSTYEQYF	TGTGCCAGCAGTTTATCTGGACTAGGGGGAGGTTCCACCTACGAGCAGTACTTC
TRBV4-1	many	TRBJ2-5	16	TRBD2	CASSQTLAGGPETQYF	TGCGCCAGCAGCCAGACTCTAGCGGGGGGACCGGAGACCCAGTACTTC
TRBV5-1	many	TRBJ2-7	16	.	CASSQPGRNLPYEQYF	TGCGCCAGCAGCCAGCCGGGACGGAATCTACCCTACGAGCAGTACTTC
TRBV27	.	TRBJ1-2	16	.	CASRPNRRDSNYGYTF	TGTGCCAGCAGACCCAACCGGCGTGACAGTAACTATGGCTACACCTTC
TRBV20-1	few	TRBJ1-2	16	TRBD1	CSARATGQGASYGYTF	TGCAGTGCTAGAGCGACGGGACAGGGGGCGTCCTATGGCTACACCTTC
TRBV9	.	TRBJ2-1	17	TRBD2	CASSDFAGLAGDNEQFF	TGTGCCAGCAGCGACTTCGCGGGACTAGCGGGAGACAATGAGCAGTTCTTC
TRBV10-3	.	TRBJ2-1	17	.	CAISESSLQWADDEQFF	TGTGCCATCAGTGAGTCCAGTTTACAATGGGCGGATGATGAGCAGTTCTTC
TRBV10-3	.	TRBJ1-2	16	.	CATGPQEASPTGGYTF	TGTGCCACGGGACCACAGGAGGCCTCACCTACGGGTGGCTACACCTTC
TRBV12-3/TRBV12-4	.	TRBJ2-3	16	TRBD2	CASSTIRAGGTDTQYF	TGTGCCAGCAGTACAATAAGAGCGGGAGGCACAGATACGCAGTATTTT
TRBV7-9	.	TRBJ1-3	16	.	CASSPRWGQQGNTIYF	TGTGCCAGCAGCCCCCGATGGGGGCAGCAAGGAAACACCATATATTTC
TRBV2	few	TRBJ2-7	16	.	CASIMTEVRPSYEQYF	TGTGCCAGCATTATGACCGAAGTCCGGCCTTCCTACGAGCAGTACTTC
TRBV7-2	many	TRBJ1-5	15	.	CASSLASVNNQPQHF	TGTGCCAGCAGCTTAGCGTCGGTGAACAATCAGCCCCAGCATTTT
TRBV12-3/TRBV12-4	many	TRBJ1-4	14	.	CASTLRGYGEKLFF	TGTGCCAGCACCCTGAGGGGATATGGTGAAAAACTGTTTTTT
TRBV5-1	few	TRBJ2-1	15	.	CASSRPAGPYNEQFF	TGCGCCAGCAGCCGCCCCGCGGGCCCCTACAATGAGCAGTTCTTC
TRBV11-3	.	TRBJ2-1	17	TRBD2	CASSLDPLAGPEEEQFF	TGTGCCAGCAGCTTAGATCCCCTAGCGGGACCCGAGGAGGAGCAGTTCTTC
TRBV2	.	TRBJ2-3	18	TRBD2	CASSDYSTSGLVADTQYF	TGTGCCAGCAGTGACTATTCAACTAGCGGCTTGGTGGCAGATACGCAGTATTTT
TRBV7-3	many	TRBJ2-3	16	TRBD2	CASTPSPREKRDTQYF	TGTGCCAGCACCCCCAGCCCGCGGGAGAAGAGAGATACGCAGTATTTT
TRBV25-1	few	TRBJ2-7	15	TRBD2	CASSSTSALQYEQYF	TGTGCCAGCAGTTCTACTAGCGCCCTTCAATACGAGCAGTACTTC
TRBV11-1	.	TRBJ2-2	18	.	CASSPTDQRTGRPGELFF	TGTGCCAGCAGCCCCACCGACCAACGAACAGGGCGCCCCGGGGAGCTGTTTTTT
TRBV2	few	TRBJ2-4	13	TRBD2	CASSTSGRHIQYF	TGTGCCAGTTCTACTAGCGGGAGGCACATTCAGTACTTC
TRBV5-5	few	TRBJ1-1	15	TRBD1	CASSLGTGGNTEAFF	TGTGCCAGCAGCTTGGGGACAGGGGGTAACACTGAAGCTTTCTTT
TRBV20-1	.	TRBJ1-1	13	.	CSARTAGNTEAFF	TGCAGTGCTCGGACAGCGGGAAACACTGAAGCTTTCTTT
TRBV6-2/TRBV6-3	.	TRBJ2-7	20	.	CASSYSKSWDSLSRGYEQYF	TGTGCCAGCAGTTACTCGAAATCCTGGGACTCACTATCCAGAGGATACGAGCAGTACTTC
TRBV20-1	once	TRBJ2-7	18	TRBD2	CSARDYKVSSGDSYEQYF	TGCAGTGCTAGAGATTATAAGGTGTCTAGCGGGGATTCCTACGAGCAGTACTTC
TRBV13	few	TRBJ2-2	17	.	CASSPSGGRGITGELFF	TGTGCCAGCAGCCCTTCCGGGGGGCGGGGTATTACCGGGGAGCTGTTTTTT
TRBV28	.	TRBJ1-5	18	TRBD1	CASSRGTGAFLGNQPQHF	TGTGCCAGCAGCCGTGGGACAGGGGCTTTTCTGGGCAATCAGCCCCAGCATTTT
TRBV7-2	.	TRBJ2-5	16	.	CASSEKWLEGQETQYF	TGTGCCAGCAGCGAAAAGTGGCTAGAGGGGCAAGAGACCCAGTACTTC
TRBV28	once	TRBJ2-1	12	.	CASSLFQGEQFF	TGTGCCAGCAGTTTATTTCAGGGTGAGCAGTTCTTC
TRBV7-9	few	TRBJ1-2	14	.	CASSFTSGSLGYTF	TGTGCCAGCAGCTTCACGTCAGGGAGCTTAGGCTACACCTTC
TRBV12-3/TRBV12-4	few	TRBJ2-1	16	TRBD1	CASSLVRDRGRNEQFF	TGTGCCAGCAGTTTAGTACGGGACAGGGGGAGGAATGAGCAGTTCTTC
TRBV3-1	.	TRBJ2-1	12	.	CASSQEFGEQFF	TGTGCCAGCAGCCAAGAATTCGGGGAGCAGTTCTTC